This T cell receptor beta chain was captured in a study of cytomegalovirus exposure and HLA in healthy donors. Study-wide results and limits: The study found most TCR sequences rare, yet found some public TCRs in many donors. Later analysis revealed greater clonal expansion in HLA-associated TCR beta chains than in equally common others.

Germline assignment: CDR1 SGHRS and CDR2 YFSETQ. The CDR3 is 13 residues long. Trimming removed 4 bases from V and 6 bases from J, with 10 bases in between. The PCR had 60 Vbeta and 13 Jbeta primers. Profiling relied on immunoSEQ multiplex PCR, and the TCRdb table lists in-frame clones only, not all of them. Counted here are roughly 150,000 clones, about 70% occurring once; the ten biggest clones make up under 11%. At collection, donors were nominally healthy, but unrecorded immune exposures were probable. Points on this clone: Its antigen is currently unknown.

The sequencing sample was made of PBMCs. This clonotype was sampled from a man aged 30-40 years in good health and CMV-seropositive. V gene TRBV5-1 combines with J gene TRBJ2-2, with a tentative D call TRBD2 (5 bases). CDR3 protein: CASSALAPGELFF. In DNA form, the CDR3 reads TGCGCCAGCAGCGCCTTAGCGCCCGGGGAGCTGTTTTTT.